This T cell receptor beta chain is drawn from a study of shared clonotypes between healthy human individuals. Sequencing used immunoSEQ multiplex PCR; TCRdb keeps in-frame clones, though not all of them. The data contain about 1.1 million clones, roughly 77% of them singletons. This CDR3 has 15 amino acids. V shed 4 bases and J 6 bases; nucleotides not matched to a gene: 11. Looked up from germline, CDR1 is SGHTS and CDR2 is YDEGEE. The rearrangement links TRBV5-8 to TRBJ1-1; 8 bases align to TRBD1. This receptor was obtained from a man in his late teens or twenties in good health. Some clones in this sample may be carry-over from other donors' samples. The source material was memory CD4+ T cells from PBMCs. Described subset: CD45RA-negative fraction. The DNA of the CDR3 is TGTGCCAGCAGCCCATGGACAGGGCGGGGGGCTGAAGCTTTCTTT. Protein product: CASSPWTGRGAEAFF.